A selection of T cell receptor beta chains follows, all from one sample in a study of control samples from healthy donors and cancer patients. The assay was immunoSEQ multiplex PCR, and TCRdb's table has in-frame clones only and misses some. Among 55,000 to 85,000 clones listed, roughly nine tenths were seen once. Sequencing was performed on PBMCs. All receptors come from a man aged 55-75 years with lung cancer. The CDR3 runs from the conserved cysteine through the conserved F or W. A D gene is named only where the DNA matches it firmly. Clone sizes are given selectively: once, few, many, or a class where the clone is expanded.

CDR3aa: CASSPDQPQHF
CDR3nt: TGTGCCAGCAGTCCGGATCAGCCCCAGCATTTT
abundance: .
j_gene: TRBJ1-5
v_gene: TRBV6-6
d_gene: .

CDR3aa: CASSVATSSSYNEQFF
CDR3nt: TGTGCCAGCAGCGTAGCTACTAGTAGCTCCTACAATGAGCAGTTCTTC
abundance: .
j_gene: TRBJ2-1
v_gene: TRBV9
d_gene: .

CDR3aa: CASSSLPGGYTF
CDR3nt: TGTGCCAGCAGTTCGCTCCCGGGTGGCTACACCTTC
abundance: .
j_gene: TRBJ1-2
v_gene: TRBV12-3/TRBV12-4
d_gene: .

CDR3aa: CASGPGGGNIQYF
CDR3nt: TGTGCCAGCGGACCTGGCGGAGGGAACATTCAGTACTTC
abundance: .
j_gene: TRBJ2-4
v_gene: TRBV6-5
d_gene: .

CDR3aa: CASSYLLTGNTEAFF
CDR3nt: TGTGCCAGCAGTTACTTACTAACAGGGAACACTGAAGCTTTCTTT
abundance: few
j_gene: TRBJ1-1
v_gene: TRBV6-5
d_gene: .

CDR3aa: CAWSGQGVRTGELFF
CDR3nt: TGTGCCTGGAGTGGGCAGGGGGTTCGAACCGGGGAGCTGTTTTTT
abundance: .
j_gene: TRBJ2-2
v_gene: TRBV30
d_gene: TRBD1

CDR3aa: CASSLITTSGGAADTQYF
CDR3nt: TGTGCCAGCAGCTTAATTACGACTAGCGGGGGGGCCGCAGATACGCAGTATTTT
abundance: .
j_gene: TRBJ2-3
v_gene: TRBV7-3
d_gene: TRBD2

CDR3aa: CATSRDKVGGAFF
CDR3nt: TGTGCCACCAGCAGAGATAAAGTAGGAGGAGCTTTCTTT
abundance: .
j_gene: TRBJ1-1
v_gene: TRBV15
d_gene: .

CDR3aa: CASSEIRGGNYGYTF
CDR3nt: TGTGCCAGCAGTGAAATTCGTGGGGGGAACTATGGCTACACCTTC
abundance: once
j_gene: TRBJ1-2
v_gene: TRBV6-1
d_gene: .

CDR3aa: CASSPDKSAGDTQYF
CDR3nt: TGTGCCAGCAGCCCGGACAAAAGTGCAGGAGATACGCAGTATTTT
abundance: once
j_gene: TRBJ2-3
v_gene: TRBV7-9
d_gene: .

CDR3aa: CASNNGNQPQHF
CDR3nt: TGTGCCAGCAACAACGGCAATCAGCCCCAGCATTTT
abundance: .
j_gene: TRBJ1-5
v_gene: TRBV7-2
d_gene: .

CDR3aa: CASSPLGRVTGELFF
CDR3nt: TGTGCCAGTAGCCCTCTGGGACGGGTCACCGGGGAGCTGTTTTTT
abundance: .
j_gene: TRBJ2-2
v_gene: TRBV19
d_gene: .

CDR3aa: CASSFQDVSTEYGYTF
CDR3nt: TGCGCCAGCAGCTTCCAGGACGTCTCGACTGAATATGGCTACACCTTC
abundance: .
j_gene: TRBJ1-2
v_gene: TRBV5-1
d_gene: .

CDR3aa: CAWKATEAPSRQQFF
CDR3nt: TGTGCCTGGAAGGCGACAGAAGCCCCCTCTAGGCAGCAGTTCTTC
abundance: .
j_gene: TRBJ2-1
v_gene: TRBV30
d_gene: .

CDR3aa: CASSYSEGLNTEAFF
CDR3nt: TGTGCCAGCAGTTACTCGGAGGGATTGAATACTGAAGCTTTCTTT
abundance: once
j_gene: TRBJ1-1
v_gene: TRBV6-5
d_gene: .

CDR3aa: CASSETRLGEKLFF
CDR3nt: TGCGCCAGCAGTGAGACTCGGCTGGGGGAAAAACTGTTTTTT
abundance: .
j_gene: TRBJ1-4
v_gene: TRBV10-1
d_gene: .

CDR3aa: CASSLRQGSGANVLTF
CDR3nt: TGTGCCAGCAGCCTCCGACAGGGCTCTGGGGCCAACGTCCTGACTTTC
abundance: .
j_gene: TRBJ2-6
v_gene: TRBV11-3
d_gene: TRBD1

CDR3aa: CASSLEYNSPLHF
CDR3nt: TGTGCCAGCAGCTTAGAATATAATTCACCCCTCCACTTT
abundance: .
j_gene: TRBJ1-6
v_gene: TRBV7-6
d_gene: .

CDR3aa: CASSRAGTTTEAFF
CDR3nt: TGTGCCAGCTCACGGGCAGGGACGACCACTGAAGCTTTCTTT
abundance: .
j_gene: TRBJ1-1
v_gene: TRBV6-5
d_gene: .

CDR3aa: CSVPQGQGLGGTQYF
CDR3nt: TGCAGCGTTCCTCAGGGGCAGGGCCTGGGGGGGACCCAGTACTTC
abundance: .
j_gene: TRBJ2-5
v_gene: TRBV29-1
d_gene: .

CDR3aa: CASSIKSGGTGDTQYF
CDR3nt: TGTGCCAGCAGCATAAAATCCGGGGGGACTGGGGATACGCAGTATTTT
abundance: .
j_gene: TRBJ2-3
v_gene: TRBV7-3
d_gene: TRBD2

CDR3aa: CASSPRANTEAFF
CDR3nt: TGTGCCAGCAGTCCGAGGGCGAACACTGAAGCTTTCTTT
abundance: .
j_gene: TRBJ1-1
v_gene: TRBV11-3
d_gene: .

CDR3aa: CASNDRASMYGYTF
CDR3nt: TGTGCCAGCAATGACAGGGCCTCAATGTATGGCTACACCTTC
abundance: .
j_gene: TRBJ1-2
v_gene: TRBV2
d_gene: TRBD1

CDR3aa: CASSEALLMPYTQYF
CDR3nt: TGTGCCAGCAGTGAAGCGCTTCTAATGCCCTATACGCAGTATTTT
abundance: once
j_gene: TRBJ2-3
v_gene: TRBV6-1
d_gene: .

CDR3aa: CASSLTRRTGELFF
CDR3nt: TGTGCCAGCAGCTTAACCAGGCGAACCGGGGAGCTGTTTTTT
abundance: .
j_gene: TRBJ2-2
v_gene: TRBV11-2
d_gene: .

CDR3aa: CASTLRDSSYEQYF
CDR3nt: TGTGCCAGCACCCTTCGGGACAGCTCCTACGAGCAGTACTTC
abundance: few
j_gene: TRBJ2-7
v_gene: TRBV7-9
d_gene: TRBD1

CDR3aa: CASSLSRTAQETQYF
CDR3nt: TGTGCCAGCAGTTTGTCCAGGACAGCCCAAGAGACCCAGTACTTC
abundance: .
j_gene: TRBJ2-5
v_gene: TRBV27
d_gene: .

CDR3aa: CSVGTVNNEKLFF
CDR3nt: TGCAGCGTCGGGACAGTCAATAATGAAAAACTGTTTTTT
abundance: .
j_gene: TRBJ1-4
v_gene: TRBV29-1
d_gene: TRBD1

CDR3aa: CAIRALESGGNTIYF
CDR3nt: TGTGCCATCAGAGCCCTAGAGTCAGGGGGAAACACCATATATTTT
abundance: .
j_gene: TRBJ1-3
v_gene: TRBV10-3
d_gene: .

CDR3aa: CASSSQGTDTQYF
CDR3nt: TGCGCCAGCAGCTCCCAAGGCACAGATACGCAGTATTTT
abundance: .
j_gene: TRBJ2-3
v_gene: TRBV5-1
d_gene: .

CDR3aa: CASSSSNPTLTGSYGYTF
CDR3nt: TGTGCCAGCAGCTCATCGAACCCTACGTTGACAGGGAGCTATGGCTACACCTTC
abundance: .
j_gene: TRBJ1-2
v_gene: TRBV7-9
d_gene: TRBD1

CDR3aa: CAWSVFGGDTGELFF
CDR3nt: TGTGCCTGGAGTGTATTCGGGGGAGACACCGGGGAGCTGTTTTTT
abundance: .
j_gene: TRBJ2-2
v_gene: TRBV30
d_gene: .

CDR3aa: CATLQGGSSYTF
CDR3nt: TGTGCCACCTTACAGGGTGGTTCTAGCTACACCTTC
abundance: .
j_gene: TRBJ1-2
v_gene: TRBV3-1/TRBV3-2
d_gene: .

CDR3aa: CASSFERASTEETQYF
CDR3nt: TGTGCCAGCAGTTTCGAGCGGGCTTCTACAGAAGAGACCCAGTACTTC
abundance: .
j_gene: TRBJ2-5
v_gene: TRBV6-2/TRBV6-3
d_gene: .

CDR3aa: CASSYGTGGFYGYTF
CDR3nt: TGTGCCAGCAGTTACGGGACAGGGGGTTTCTATGGCTACACCTTC
abundance: .
j_gene: TRBJ1-2
v_gene: TRBV6-2/TRBV6-3
d_gene: TRBD1

CDR3aa: CASSRDILNEKLFF
CDR3nt: TGTGCCAGCAGCCGGGACATCCTAAATGAAAAACTGTTTTTT
abundance: .
j_gene: TRBJ1-4
v_gene: TRBV3-1/TRBV3-2
d_gene: .

CDR3aa: CAISGDRKGQPQHF
CDR3nt: TGTGCCATCAGTGGGGACAGGAAAGGACAGCCCCAGCATTTT
abundance: .
j_gene: TRBJ1-5
v_gene: TRBV10-3
d_gene: TRBD1

CDR3aa: CASRRPAADTQYF
CDR3nt: TGCGCCAGCAGAAGGCCCGCCGCAGATACGCAGTATTTT
abundance: .
j_gene: TRBJ2-3
v_gene: TRBV5-1
d_gene: .

CDR3aa: CASSLTGSGETQYF
CDR3nt: TGTGCCAGCAGCTTAACAGGGTCGGGAGAGACCCAGTACTTC
abundance: .
j_gene: TRBJ2-5
v_gene: TRBV7-2
d_gene: .

CDR3aa: CASSFWTVNTGELFF
CDR3nt: TGTGCCAGCAGCTTCTGGACCGTGAACACCGGGGAGCTGTTTTTT
abundance: .
j_gene: TRBJ2-2
v_gene: TRBV7-2
d_gene: .

CDR3aa: CASSLGDSPGGEAFF
CDR3nt: TGCGCCAGCAGCTTGGGGGACAGCCCTGGGGGTGAAGCTTTCTTT
abundance: .
j_gene: TRBJ1-1
v_gene: TRBV5-1
d_gene: TRBD1

CDR3aa: CASNRVSDSPLHF
CDR3nt: TGTGCCAGCAATAGGGTTTCGGATTCACCCCTCCACTTT
abundance: .
j_gene: TRBJ1-6
v_gene: TRBV25-1
d_gene: .

CDR3aa: CASSGTSGGSGANVLTF
CDR3nt: TGTGCCAGCAGTGGGACTAGCGGGGGGTCTGGGGCCAACGTCCTGACTTTC
abundance: .
j_gene: TRBJ2-6
v_gene: TRBV6-1
d_gene: TRBD2

CDR3aa: CASSPIGGNTIYF
CDR3nt: TGTGCCAGCAGTCCGATAGGGGGAAACACCATATATTTT
abundance: .
j_gene: TRBJ1-3
v_gene: TRBV6-6
d_gene: .

CDR3aa: CASSLSQGLKNIQYF
CDR3nt: TGTGCCAGCAGCTTATCACAGGGCCTAAAAAACATTCAGTACTTC
abundance: .
j_gene: TRBJ2-4
v_gene: TRBV7-9
d_gene: .

CDR3aa: CASSQEGSSGANVLTF
CDR3nt: TGCGCCAGCAGCCAAGAAGGGAGCTCTGGGGCCAACGTCCTGACTTTC
abundance: .
j_gene: TRBJ2-6
v_gene: TRBV4-1
d_gene: .